One sample yielded the 21 T cell receptor beta chains listed below, sequenced in a study of blood T cell repertoires in COVID-19. TCRdb's copy holds only in-frame clones and misses some; the assay was immunoSEQ multiplex PCR. The profile shows some 240,000 clones, about four fifths of them singletons. Sequencing was performed on peripheral blood. These receptors were obtained from a woman aged 80 or over with COVID-19, enrolled during active disease.

This clone showed up just a few times. At the DNA level, this CDR3 is encoded by other sequences in the same sample as well. This chain connects TRBV7-9 to TRBJ1-1; D perhaps matches TRBD1 (5 bases). Germline lookup yields CDR1 SEHNR and CDR2 FQNEAQ (reference sequence). V lost 2 bases, J lost 1 base, and 5 bases lay in between. CDR3 length: 13 amino acids. The CDR3 nucleotides read TGTGCCAGCAGCTTAACAGGGAACACTGAAGCTTTCTTT. Protein product: CASSLTGNTEAFF.

The V gene is TRBV5-1, the J gene TRBJ1-5; a weak D match, TRBD1 (5 bases). The germline V and J ends were trimmed by 1 base and 7 bases, with 12 bases remaining between them. In germline, CDR1 is SGHRS, CDR2 YFSETQ. This CDR3 contains 14 residues. The CDR3 loop reads CASSLWQGGQPQHF. The DNA of the CDR3 is TGCGCCAGCAGCTTGTGGCAGGGAGGACAGCCCCAGCATTTT.

V and J are TRBV5-1 and TRBJ1-1, with TRBD1 identical over 7 bases. Germline CDR1 reads SGHRS; CDR2 reads YFSETQ. CDR3 size: 13 residues. Trimming removed 8 bases from V and 4 bases from J; junction bases left unmatched: 8. CDR3: CASQEQGFTEAFF. CDR3 nucleotides: TGCGCCAGTCAAGAACAGGGGTTCACTGAAGCTTTCTTT.

CDR3 in DNA: TGCGCCAGCAGTGGTAGCAGGGTCAGACGTAACTATGGCTACACCTTC. Protein product: CASSGSRVRRNYGYTF. The genes are TRBV10-1 and TRBJ1-2; D possibly corresponds to TRBD1 (5 bases). V was clipped by 4 bases and J by 1 base, with 16 bases between them. The CDR3 contains 16 residues. CDR1 and CDR2 (germline): WNHNN, SYGVQD (reference sequence).

The V call is TRBV3-1 (or the pseudogene TRBV3-2), the J call TRBJ2-4; D not resolved. The CDR3 runs 13 residues. Germline V gives CDR1 LGHDT, CDR2 YNNKEL (reference sequence). V lost 0 bases and J lost 7, with 7 bases in between. The CDR3 DNA is TGTGCCAGCAGCCAAGATCCTAGTAACATTCAGTACTTC. Amino acids: CASSQDPSNIQYF.

This clone was picked up a small number of times. This sequence joins TRBV6-5 and TRBJ1-1, with D uncertain. The length of the CDR3 is 14 residues. Trimming took off 5 bases at V and 6 bases at J, with 16 bases between the two ends. CDR1 is MNHEY and CDR2 is SVGAGI in the germline V gene. Here the CDR3 DNA reads TGTGCCAGCAGTCCCGGCGGGGTGAAGGCTGAAGCTTTCTTT. Its translation: CASSPGGVKAEAFF.

V is TRBV20-1 and J is TRBJ2-7; D unclear. CDR3 length: 11 residues. V gave up 3 bases and J gave up 0 bases, with 3 bases separating them. The germline gives CDR1 DFQATT, CDR2 SNEGSKA (reference sequence). The CDR3 region has the DNA TGCAGTGCTAGTCTCTCCTACGAGCAGTACTTC. It yields the protein CSASLSYEQYF.

The chain joins TRBV28 to TRBJ2-6; D might be TRBD2 (6 bases). The V end lost 4 bases, the J end lost 0 bases, and 28 bases lay between the germline ends. Germline V gene sequence: CDR1 MDHEN, CDR2 SYDVKM. The CDR3 contains 22 residues. CDR3 protein: CASSSPWGDAERTNSGANVLTF. CDR3 coding DNA: TGTGCCAGCAGTTCCCCGTGGGGGGACGCCGAAAGAACAAACTCTGGGGCCAACGTCCTGACTTTC.

V usage is TRBV5-6 and J usage is TRBJ2-3; TRBD2 matches 14 bases. Germline lookup yields CDR1 SGHDT and CDR2 YYEEEE. The CDR3 spans 16 residues. V shed 1 base and J 6 bases; nucleotides not matched to a gene: 4. The CDR3 bases are TGTGCCAGCAGCTTGCGACTAGCGGGGGGGTTGGATACGCAGTATTTT. It is translated as CASSLRLAGGLDTQYF.

The chain combines TRBV6-2 or TRBV6-3 with TRBJ2-1; 13 nucleotides match TRBD2. With V trimmed by 5 bases and J by 3 bases, 4 bases remained unmatched. Germline lookup yields CDR1 MNHEY and CDR2 SVGEGT. The CDR3 totals 16 residues. CDR3 nucleotides: TGTGCCAGCAGTAAGGGACTAGCGGGGAACTACAATGAGCAGTTCTTC. Encoded protein: CASSKGLAGNYNEQFF.

The rearrangement links TRBV29-1 to TRBJ1-3; possible D gene TRBD1, 6 bases. V gave up 5 bases and J gave up 3 bases, with 8 bases separating them. Germline V gene data show CDR1 as SQVTM and CDR2 as ANQGSEA. The CDR3 is 12 amino acids. The CDR3 region is CSVTGIGNTIYF. The DNA for the CDR3 is TGCAGCGTTACAGGGATTGGAAACACCATATATTTT.

The chain uses TRBV7-8 and TRBJ2-2; maybe TRBD2 (6 bases). The CDR3 runs to 15 residues. Germline CDR1 is SGHVS and CDR2 is FQNEAQ. Trimming shortened V by 4 bases and J by 2 bases, and 11 bases separated the two germline ends. DNA for the CDR3: TGTGCCAGCAGCTCAGGGACTCTTAACACCGGGGAGCTGTTTTTT. Protein: CASSSGTLNTGELFF.

The chain recombines TRBV7-9 with TRBJ1-4; D ambiguous. CDR3 length: 14 residues. The V and J ends lost 5 bases and 6 bases respectively, with 13 bases between them. The germline V gene has CDR1 SEHNR and CDR2 FQNEAQ (reference sequence). CDR3 DNA sequence: TGTGCCAGCAGCAAGCAGGCTACCGATGAAAAACTGTTTTTT. Protein product: CASSKQATDEKLFF.

The V and J genes are TRBV11-2 and TRBJ1-4, with D maybe TRBD1 (5 bases). The germline gives CDR1 SGHAT, CDR2 FQNNGV. V lost 3 bases and J 5 bases, leaving 13 bases between the germline ends. This CDR3 contains 15 residues. The CDR3 is CASSLWAGRNEKLFF. The CDR3 nucleotides are TGTGCCAGCAGCTTGTGGGCAGGGCGAAATGAAAAACTGTTTTTT.

In this sample, this clone turned up once. This rearrangement joins TRBV29-1 to TRBJ2-4; D is possibly TRBD2 (5 bases). The ends were cut back, 0 bases at V and 7 bases at J, with 10 bases in the middle. CDR1 SQVTM and CDR2 ANQGSEA come from the germline V gene. This CDR3 is built from 13 residues. The CDR3 region has the DNA TGCAGCGTTGAAGATCTACGAGGGAACATTCAGTACTTC. It encodes CSVEDLRGNIQYF.

This clone occurred a few times. The V and J genes are TRBV28 and TRBJ1-2, with 10 bases matching TRBD1. CDR1 and CDR2 (germline): MDHEN, SYDVKM. V dropped 5 bases and J dropped 6; count of bases not matched to a gene: 6. This CDR3 spans 14 amino acids. This chain's CDR3 is CASSLGQGRHGYTF. CDR3 sequence (DNA): TGTGCCAGCAGTCTGGGACAGGGGAGACATGGCTACACCTTC.

In its sample, this clone was seen once. The chain uses TRBV7-9 and TRBJ2-2; no reliable D call. The CDR3 sequence is 13 residues long. Trimming took off 1 base at V and 6 bases at J, with 6 bases between the two ends. Germline-derived CDR1 and CDR2 are SEHNR and FQNEAQ (reference sequence). The CDR3 sequence: CASSLGEAGELFF. CDR3 in DNA: TGTGCCAGCAGCTTAGGAGAGGCCGGGGAGCTGTTTTTT.

The chain carries TRBV19 and TRBJ1-5; 8 bases agree with TRBD1. Germline loops: CDR1 LNHDA, CDR2 SQIVND (reference sequence). This CDR3 has 20 residues. The V and J ends lost 7 bases and 0 bases, in that order; junction bases with no gene match: 20. CDR3 in DNA: TGTGCCAGTAAAAAGCTACGTCTCGGACAGGGAACGATTAGCAATCAGCCCCAGCATTTT. Its translation is CASKKLRLGQGTISNQPQHF.

This clone came up once. The V gene is TRBV5-4, the J gene TRBJ2-6, with D tentatively TRBD2 (5 bases). This CDR3 is 17 amino acids long. V was clipped by 2 bases and J by 4 bases, with 16 bases between them. Germline V lookup: CDR1 SGHNT, CDR2 YYREEE (reference sequence). CDR3 nucleotide sequence: TGTGCCAGCAGCTTACCCCGAGGGCGTCTCGGGGCCAACGTCCTGACTTTC. Encoded protein: CASSLPRGRLGANVLTF. Complete variable domain (other parts from reference TRBV5-4 and TRBJ2-6): ETGVTQSPTHLIKTRGQQVTLRCSSQSGHNTVSWYQQALGQGPQFIFQYYREEENGRGNFPPRFSGLQFPNYSSELNVNALELDDSALYLCASSLPRGRLGANVLTFGAGSRLTVL.

The chain carries TRBV2 and TRBJ1-1; no clear D gene. This CDR3 is 12 amino acids long. Germline values: CDR1 SNHLY, CDR2 FYNNEI. V lost 10 bases and J 7 bases, leaving 16 bases between the germline ends. The CDR3 nucleotides read TGTGCCACCCAAAGGTCCGGGAATGAAGCTTTCTTT. Translating it yields CATQRSGNEAFF.

The V gene is TRBV18, the J gene TRBJ1-2; D possibly corresponds to TRBD1 (5 bases). The CDR3 covers 16 residues. Germline loops: CDR1 KGHSH, CDR2 LQKENI. V lost 2 bases and J lost 5, with 18 bases in between. CDR3 DNA sequence: TGTGCCAGCTCACCAGACGCTATAAGGGGAGGTTATGGCTACACCTTC. As protein: CASSPDAIRGGYGYTF.